This paragraph reports one T cell receptor beta chain. TCRdb's copy holds only in-frame clones and misses some; the assay was immunoSEQ multiplex PCR. Of under 200,000 clones in the sample, 75% to 95% were seen once. This record comes from a study of blood T cell repertoires in COVID-19. This CDR3 comprises 15 residues. CDR1 is MDHEN, CDR2 SYDVKM, per germline. V was shortened by 5 bases and J by 2 bases, with 16 bases between the two germline ends. The receptor was isolated from a man aged 50 to 60 with acute or convalescent COVID-19. What was sequenced was peripheral blood. The chain recombines TRBV28 with TRBJ2-7; a possible D gene is TRBD2 (6 bases). CDR3 nucleotides: TGTGCCAGCAGTAGAGGAACCGGCGGGACCTACGAGCAGTACTTC. Translated, it gives CASSRGTGGTYEQYF.